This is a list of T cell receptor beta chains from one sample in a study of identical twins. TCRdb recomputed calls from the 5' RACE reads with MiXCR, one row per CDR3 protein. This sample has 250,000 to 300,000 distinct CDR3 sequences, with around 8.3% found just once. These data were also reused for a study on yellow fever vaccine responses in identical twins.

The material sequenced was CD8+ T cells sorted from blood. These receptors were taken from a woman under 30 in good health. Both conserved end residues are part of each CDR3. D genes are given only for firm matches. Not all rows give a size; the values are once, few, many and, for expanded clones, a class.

DNA: TGTGCCAGCAGCACCCACGACCGGGGGGCCTGGGAGACCCAGTACTTC; CDR3: CASSTHDRGAWETQYF; size: -; V: TRBV11-2; J: TRBJ2-5; D: -
DNA: TGCGCCAGCAGCCAAGAGCCTACCTTGAGTACTGAAGCTTTCTTT; CDR3: CASSQEPTLSTEAFF; size: few; V: TRBV4-1; J: TRBJ1-1; D: -
DNA: TGTGCCAGCAGTTTATACATCTACGAGCAGTACTTC; CDR3: CASSLYIYEQYF; size: many; V: TRBV12-3/TRBV12-4; J: TRBJ2-7; D: -
DNA: TGCAGTGCAATAGGCTGGGCCTCTGAAGCTTTCTTT; CDR3: CSAIGWASEAFF; size: -; V: TRBV20-1; J: TRBJ1-1; D: -
DNA: TGCAGTGCCCTACTAGCGTCCTACAATGAGCAGTTCTTC; CDR3: CSALLASYNEQFF; size: many; V: TRBV20-1; J: TRBJ2-1; D: TRBD2
DNA: TGTGCCAGCAGCCCTTCGGGCGATACCGTGGAGTACTTC; CDR3: CASSPSGDTVEYF; size: many; V: TRBV7-9; J: TRBJ2-7; D: -
DNA: TGTGCCAGCAGCCGGCCGGGGTCGAACACTGAAGCTTTCTTT; CDR3: CASSRPGSNTEAFF; size: -; V: TRBV7-9; J: TRBJ1-1; D: -
DNA: TGTGCCAGCAGTTCCCAATACTTAGCGGGAGGGCGTAATGAGCAGTTCTTC; CDR3: CASSSQYLAGGRNEQFF; size: many; V: TRBV27; J: TRBJ2-1; D: TRBD2
DNA: TGCGCCAGCAGCCTCCAAATACCGACAGGGCGAGGGGGTGTGAACACTGAAGCTTTCTTT; CDR3: CASSLQIPTGRGGVNTEAFF; size: many; V: TRBV4-1; J: TRBJ1-1; D: TRBD1
DNA: TGCAGTGCTAGAGATCGGGGAGCGGGGGGATTTTACAATGAGCAGTTCTTC; CDR3: CSARDRGAGGFYNEQFF; size: many; V: TRBV20-1; J: TRBJ2-1; D: TRBD2
DNA: TGTGCCAGCAGCGTAGGGGGGACAGCCTCCGAAATCCACTTC; CDR3: CASSVGGTASEIHF; size: few; V: TRBV9; J: TRBJ2-7; D: TRBD1
DNA: TGTGCCAGCAGTACCTACGGGGGCTACGAGCAGTACTTC; CDR3: CASSTYGGYEQYF; size: few; V: TRBV6-1; J: TRBJ2-7; D: -
DNA: TGTGCCAGCAGTTTGACAGGGTCGGCGGAGTACTATGGCTACACCTTC; CDR3: CASSLTGSAEYYGYTF; size: -; V: TRBV28; J: TRBJ1-2; D: TRBD1
DNA: TGTGCCAGCACCACTGGGGGTCAGCCCCAGCATTTT; CDR3: CASTTGGQPQHF; size: -; V: TRBV27; J: TRBJ1-5; D: -
DNA: TGTGCCACCAGCAGCTTGGGGACTCACCGCTACAATGAGCAGTTCTTC; CDR3: CATSSLGTHRYNEQFF; size: many; V: TRBV15; J: TRBJ2-1; D: -
DNA: TGTGCCAGCAGTCGGACTAGCGGGGGATCCAATGAGCAGTTCTTC; CDR3: CASSRTSGGSNEQFF; size: few; V: TRBV28; J: TRBJ2-1; D: TRBD2
DNA: TGTGCCAGCAGTTTGGGAACCGGGGTTAGCACAGATACGCAGTATTTT; CDR3: CASSLGTGVSTDTQYF; size: -; V: TRBV27; J: TRBJ2-3; D: -